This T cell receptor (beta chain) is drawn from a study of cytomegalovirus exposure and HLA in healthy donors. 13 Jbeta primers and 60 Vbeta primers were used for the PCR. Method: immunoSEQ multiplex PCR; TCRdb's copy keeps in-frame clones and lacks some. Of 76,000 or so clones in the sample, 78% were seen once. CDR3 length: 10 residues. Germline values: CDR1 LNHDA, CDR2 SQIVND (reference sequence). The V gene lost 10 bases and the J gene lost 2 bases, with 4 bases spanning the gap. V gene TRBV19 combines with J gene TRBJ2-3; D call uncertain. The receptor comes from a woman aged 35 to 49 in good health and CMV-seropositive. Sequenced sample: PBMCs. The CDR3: CATSTDTQYF. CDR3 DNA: TGTGCCACCTCCACAGATACGCAGTATTTT.